This record looks at one TCR beta chain sequence and its context. CDR3 length equals 11 residues. Trimming removed 8 bases at V and 8 bases at J, with 10 bases between. The germline gives CDR1 KGHSH, CDR2 LQKENI. Profiled with immunoSEQ multiplex PCR; TCRdb holds only in-frame clones, not every one. The repertoire has around 98,000 clones, around nine tenths of them found once; the top ten carry more than 3%. The record originates from a study of cytomegalovirus exposure and HLA in healthy donors. This TCR was recovered from a woman in her twenties or thirties in good health and CMV-seronegative. The chain combines TRBV18 with TRBJ1-3; weak D call: TRBD1 (5 bases). The specimen was PBMCs. The CDR3 loop reads CASASGDTIYF. The CDR3 region has the DNA TGTGCCAGCGCGTCGGGGGACACCATATATTTT.